Shown below are 14 T cell receptor beta chains from a single sample sequenced in a study of technical replicates of blood from a few donors. Only in-frame clones appear in the TCRdb table, and some are missing; sequencing was by immunoSEQ multiplex PCR. The table records some 74,000 clones, roughly 90% of them present only once. Sequencing was carried out using T cells isolated from PBMCs. The source of these receptors is a human donor in good health.

This rearrangement joins TRBV7-2 to TRBJ1-3; a possible D gene is TRBD1 (6 bases). The CDR3 covers 15 residues. Trimming removed 5 bases from V and 9 bases from J, with 20 bases in between. Germline CDR1 SGHTA, CDR2 FQGNSA. CDR3 sequence reads: CASSRNTGKLSTIYF. The CDR3 DNA sequence: TGTGCCAGCAGCCGAAATACAGGGAAGCTGAGCACCATATATTTT.

This sequence joins TRBV5-4 and TRBJ2-7; 14 bases line up with TRBD2. J was trimmed by 4 bases and V by 0 bases; bases with no gene match: 3. There are 16 residues in the CDR3. Germline CDR1 SGHNT, CDR2 YYREEE (reference sequence). Written as DNA, the CDR3 is TGTGCCAGCAGCTTGGGGACTAGCGGGAGGTTGTACGAGCAGTACTTC. Translated, it gives CASSLGTSGRLYEQYF.

This chain links TRBV27 with TRBJ1-5; 7 bases fit TRBD1. J gave up 5 bases and V 1 base, and 2 bases lay outside the gene matches. CDR1 is MNHEY and CDR2 is SMNVEV in the germline V gene (reference sequence). The CDR3 extends over 14 amino acids. This CDR3 reads CASSLYRGDQPQHF. CDR3 sequence (DNA): TGTGCCAGCAGTTTATACAGGGGTGATCAGCCCCAGCATTTT.

The chain recombines TRBV9 with TRBJ1-5; possibly TRBD1 for D (5 bases). The V gene lost 0 bases and the J gene lost 5 bases, with 9 bases spanning the gap. This CDR3 is 14 amino acids long. Germline CDR1 and CDR2: SGDLS and YYNGEE. Here the CDR3 reads CASSVEVGDQPQHF. The CDR3 DNA is TGTGCCAGCAGCGTAGAAGTAGGGGATCAGCCCCAGCATTTT.

This clone was counted a few times. The gene calls are TRBV4-2 and TRBJ1-4; 7 bases map to TRBD1. The CDR3 spans 14 residues. Germline V gives CDR1 LGHNA, CDR2 YNFKEQ. With V trimmed by 4 bases and J by 5 bases, 4 bases remained unmatched. The CDR3 DNA is TGTGCCAGCAGCCCGGGACAGTCAAATGAAAAACTGTTTTTT. Residues: CASSPGQSNEKLFF.

This clone was recorded only once. The chain combines TRBV13 with TRBJ1-4; D is ambiguous. The germline V gene has CDR1 PRHDT and CDR2 FYEKMQ (reference sequence). The CDR3 length is 15 residues. V was trimmed by 2 bases and J by 4 bases, leaving 11 bases between them. The CDR3: CASSLRGVSNEKLFF. The CDR3 DNA reads as TGTGCCAGCAGCTTACGCGGAGTTAGTAATGAAAAACTGTTTTTT. The full variable domain, with the rest looked up from reference TRBV13 and TRBJ1-4, is AAGVIQSPRHLIKEKRETATLKCYPIPRHDTVYWYQQGPGQDPQFLISFYEKMQSDKGSIPDRFSAQQFSDYHSELNMSSLELGDSALYFCASSLRGVSNEKLFFGSGTQLSVL.

The chain combines TRBV6-1 with TRBJ2-7; 10 bases map to TRBD1. The V gene end was trimmed by 4 bases and the J gene end by 3 bases; junction bases not matched to a gene: 12. From germline, CDR1 is MNHNS and CDR2 SASEGT. There are 17 residues in the CDR3. This chain's CDR3 is CASSGGTGVTDLYEQYF. The CDR3 coding sequence is TGTGCCAGCAGTGGTGGGACAGGGGTTACGGATCTCTACGAGCAGTACTTC.

This chain uses TRBV4-1 with TRBJ1-1, with unresolved D. The CDR3 is 14 residues long. The germline V and J ends were trimmed by 1 base and 1 base, with 7 bases remaining between them. Germline V gene data show CDR1 as MGHRA and CDR2 as YSYEKL. CDR3 residues: CASSQVRGNTEAFF. CDR3 bases: TGCGCCAGCAGCCAAGTAAGAGGGAACACTGAAGCTTTCTTT.

This clone came up a few times. The chain employs TRBV12-5 and TRBJ2-2, with a weak D call TRBD1 (6 bases). V was shortened by 6 bases and J by 4 bases, with 15 bases between the two germline ends. The CDR3 extends over 15 amino acids. Germline V gene data show CDR1 as LGHNT and CDR2 as FRNRAP. The CDR3 nucleotides read TGTGCTAGTGGCGCGCCGGGACATGGCACCGGGGAGCTGTTTTTT. It codes for CASGAPGHGTGELFF.

The V and J genes are TRBV15 and TRBJ2-3, with D unclear. The CDR3 consists of 14 residues. CDR1 is LNHNV and CDR2 is YYDKDF in the germline V gene (reference sequence). Trimming stripped 5 bases from V and 4 bases from J, with 13 bases between. The CDR3 loop is CATSRKLMADTQYF. DNA of the CDR3: TGTGCCACCAGCCGAAAACTTATGGCAGATACGCAGTATTTT.

CDR3 DNA sequence: TGTGCCAGCAGCTCGACAGGTAACAGCTCCTACGAGCAGTACTTC. It is translated as CASSSTGNSSYEQYF. The chain has TRBV13 and TRBJ2-7; D perhaps matches TRBD1 (6 bases). The CDR3 spans 15 residues. Germline CDR1 is PRHDT and CDR2 is FYEKMQ (reference sequence). V lost 4 bases and J 0 bases, leaving 13 bases between the germline ends.

This clone was found once. CDR3 nucleotide sequence: TGTGCCAGCAGCTTGGTCTCTGAGGCGAAGAACGAGCAGTACTTC. Translation: CASSLVSEAKNEQYF. V gene TRBV5-8 combines with J gene TRBJ2-7; D not resolved. The CDR3 has 15 residues. CDR1 and CDR2 (germline): SGHTS, YDEGEE. V lost 0 bases and J 5 bases, leaving 15 bases between the germline ends.

The V and J genes are TRBV9 and TRBJ2-2, with 9 bases fitting TRBD2. Germline CDR1 SGDLS, CDR2 YYNGEE. This CDR3 comprises 18 residues. V trimming: 0 bases; J trimming: 6 bases; junction bases outside the gene matches: 12. The CDR3 region is CASSVGRSGSLIAGELFF. CDR3 in DNA: TGTGCCAGCAGCGTAGGACGTAGCGGGAGTCTTATAGCCGGGGAGCTGTTTTTT.

J is TRBJ1-2 and V is TRBV6-1; 9 nucleotides line up with TRBD1. This CDR3 has 13 amino acids. Germline V gene sequence: CDR1 MNHNS, CDR2 SASEGT. V lost 7 bases, J lost 9 bases, and 9 bases stayed unmatched. The CDR3: CASNPGQGSSYTF. The CDR3 nucleotides read TGTGCCAGCAACCCGGGACAGGGATCAAGCTACACCTTC.